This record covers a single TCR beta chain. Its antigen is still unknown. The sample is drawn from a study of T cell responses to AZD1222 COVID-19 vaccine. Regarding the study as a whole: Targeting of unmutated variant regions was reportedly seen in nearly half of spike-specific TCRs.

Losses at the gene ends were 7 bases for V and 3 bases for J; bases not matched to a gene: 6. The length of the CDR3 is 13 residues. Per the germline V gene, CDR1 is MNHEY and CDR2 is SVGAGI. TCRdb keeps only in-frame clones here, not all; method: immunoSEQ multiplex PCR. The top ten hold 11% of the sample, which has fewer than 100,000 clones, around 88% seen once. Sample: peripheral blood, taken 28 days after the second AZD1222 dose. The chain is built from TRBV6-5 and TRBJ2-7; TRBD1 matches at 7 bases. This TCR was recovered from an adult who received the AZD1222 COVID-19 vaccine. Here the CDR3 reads CASKDRVDYEQYF. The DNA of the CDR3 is TGTGCCAGCAAAGACAGGGTCGACTACGAGCAGTACTTC.